Described below is a single TCR beta chain sequence and its context. The antigen is not known. These data belong to a study of early T cells in non-severe SARS-CoV-2 infection. As for the study in general: With bulk RNA from unsorted whole blood as input, sequencing yielded unpaired chains. Study results and caveats: VDJdb matches were skewed toward anti-spike CD8 T cell responses.

Unique molecular identifier tags were affixed to discrete cDNA molecules. TCRdb redid the calling of the 5' RACE reads with MiXCR, one entry per CDR3 protein. The sample comprises 55,000 to 80,000 distinct CDR3 sequences, approximately 12% of which are singletons, and 6% to 7% rests with the top ten. The CDR3 covers 13 residues. The V gene lost 7 bases and the J gene lost 3 bases, with 9 bases spanning the gap. CDR1 LNHDA and CDR2 SQIVND come from the germline V gene (reference sequence). The chain joins TRBV19 to TRBJ2-2; tentatively, D is TRBD1 (6 bases). Sequencing input: whole blood. This clonotype was sampled from an adult who was a healthcare worker with PCR-confirmed SARS-CoV-2 infection or an uninfected control (not recorded which). The chain's CDR3 is CASTEGDTGELFF. The CDR3 nucleotides are TGTGCCAGTACTGAGGGGGACACCGGGGAGCTGTTTTTT.